The source of this T cell receptor (beta chain) is a study of T cells in localized non-small cell lung cancer. Clones were read by immunoSEQ multiplex PCR, and TCRdb kept only the in-frame ones, dropping some. This table has about 3,300 clones, about 26% appearing once. A note on this clone: Antigen: not known.

CDR1 is LNHDA and CDR2 is SQIVND in the germline V gene (reference sequence). The CDR3 length is 13 residues. The ends were cut back, 5 bases at V and 4 bases at J, with 9 bases in the middle. Broader study findings: For the top 100 tumor clones, a median about 50 also appeared in adjacent lung.

The chain combines TRBV19 with TRBJ2-1; D may correspond to TRBD1 or TRBD2 (5 bases each). The sequence was collected from a woman aged 35-75 years with stage I lung adenocarcinoma. This sample comprised normal lung tissue next to the tumor, obtained before any cancer treatment. Here the CDR3 reads CASSWGGYNEQFF. The CDR3 coding sequence is TGTGCCAGTAGTTGGGGCGGGTACAATGAGCAGTTCTTC.